The 15 T cell receptor beta chains below come from one sample, sequenced in a study of Graves' ophthalmopathy and Graves' hyperthyroidism (dated by TCRdb to between 2017 and 2018). Sequencing took place on an Illumina HiSeq 2000. For repertoire sequencing, the TCR beta CDR3 regions were amplified from RNA transcripts. HTBI primers and the Qiagen OneStep RT-PCR kit were used in a first-round RT-PCR, which was followed by a second-round multiplex PCR, size selection and purification. In-frame beta chains were kept once TCRdb had trimmed the public reads at Q25 with fastp and called clones with MiXCR. Rows with one shared CDR3 protein collapse into an entry with the most common genes and DNA. Within this sample are about 740,000 distinct CDR3 sequences, with 35% to 50% of them counted one time only. The ten largest make up less than 55% of the sample. Sequenced: peripheral blood. The receptors here all came from an adult man with Graves' ophthalmopathy.

This chain's CDR3 is CASSIRGSRQYSNQPQHF. The CDR3 bases are TGTGCCAGTAGTATCCGGGGGTCACGACAATATAGCAATCAGCCCCAGCATTTT. This chain uses TRBV19 with TRBJ1-5, with a tentative D call TRBD1 (5 bases). The CDR3 length is 18 residues. From germline, CDR1 is LNHDA and CDR2 SQIVND (reference sequence). V was trimmed by 3 bases and J by 0 bases, leaving 18 bases between them.

The chain joins TRBV20-1 to TRBJ1-6, with TRBD1 as a possible D gene (5 bases). The CDR3 covers 15 residues. The V end was cut by 3 bases, the J end by 0 bases, with 9 bases between. Per germline, CDR1 DFQATT and CDR2 SNEGSKA (reference sequence). CDR3 DNA: TGCAGTGCTAGGCAGGGAACCTCCTATAATTCACCCCTCCACTTT. Its protein is CSARQGTSYNSPLHF.

CDR3 sequence reads: CASRATTALPFCGQETQYF. CDR3 DNA: TGCGCCAGCAGAGCGACAACTGCACTACCGTTTTGCGGGCAAGAGACCCAGTACTTC. The chain uses TRBV10-2 and TRBJ2-5, with a weak D call TRBD2 (5 bases). The V end was cut by 6 bases, the J end by 2 bases, with 28 bases between. The CDR3 runs 19 residues. Germline loops: CDR1 WSHSY, CDR2 SAAADI.

The gene calls are TRBV7-9 and TRBJ2-7; possibly TRBD1 or TRBD2 for D (5 bases each). CDR1 is SEHNR and CDR2 is FQNEAQ in the germline V gene (reference sequence). The CDR3 has 14 amino acids. Trimming pared 6 bases from V and 7 bases from J, leaving 19 bases between. The CDR3 bases are TGTGCCAGCAGTTATACCGGGACCAGTTTTGAGCAGTACTTC. Protein product: CASSYTGTSFEQYF.

The chain has TRBV14 and TRBJ2-6, with 10 bases identical to TRBD1. The CDR3 totals 19 residues. Germline loops: CDR1 SGHDN, CDR2 FVKESK. Trimming at V came to 0 bases and at J to 4 bases, leaving 9 bases not matched to a gene. CDR3 region: CASSQDMGTGVSGANVLTF. CDR3 sequence (DNA): TGTGCCAGCAGCCAAGATATGGGGACAGGGGTGTCCGGGGCCAACGTCCTGACTTTC.

The chain is built from TRBV7-9 and TRBJ1-1; 8 bases line up with TRBD1. Trimming removed 6 bases from V and 3 bases from J; junction bases left unmatched: 6. Germline V gives CDR1 SEHNR, CDR2 FQNEAQ (reference sequence). The length of the CDR3 is 14 residues. The CDR3 loop is CASSSTGAHTEAFF. As DNA, the CDR3 is TGTGCCAGCAGTTCGACAGGGGCTCACACTGAAGCTTTCTTT.

This clonotype has only a few counts. The chain joins TRBV25-1 to TRBJ2-2; D is unresolved. This CDR3 region has 12 residues. CDR1 and CDR2 from the germline V gene are MGHDK and SYGVNS. Trimming stripped 4 bases from V and 7 bases from J, with 7 bases between. CDR3 coding DNA: TGTGCCAGCAGTGGGCATCGCGGGGAGCTGTTTTTT. Translating it yields CASSGHRGELFF.

This clonotype was seen a few times. The J gene is TRBJ2-7, the V gene TRBV2, with D possibly matching TRBD1 (5 bases). The germline V and J ends were trimmed by 5 bases and 5 bases, with 13 bases remaining between them. Germline V gene lookup returns CDR1 SNHLY and CDR2 FYNNEI. The CDR3 runs to 13 residues. CDR3: CASSLAGNNEQYF. CDR3 nucleotide sequence: TGTGCCAGCAGTCTCGCAGGGAACAACGAGCAGTACTTC.

This clonotype was seen repeatedly, ten times or more. J is TRBJ2-7 and V is TRBV9; no firm D call. Trimming cost V 0 bases and J 0 bases, with 7 bases left between them. This CDR3 is built from 14 residues. The germline gives CDR1 SGDLS, CDR2 YYNGEE. CDR3 sequence (DNA): TGTGCCAGCAGCGTAGGGTCGGACTCCTACGAGCAGTACTTC. It encodes CASSVGSDSYEQYF.

The gene calls are TRBV20-1 and TRBJ1-4; tentatively, D is TRBD1 (6 bases). The CDR3 sequence is 13 residues long. V was cut by 3 bases and J by 5 bases, with 10 bases left in between. CDR1 is DFQATT and CDR2 is SNEGSKA in the germline V gene (reference sequence). The CDR3 nucleotides read TGCAGTGCTAGGGGGGGCCCCAATGAAAAACTGTTTTTT. Its translation: CSARGGPNEKLFF.

The chain carries TRBV11-2 and TRBJ1-1; D may be TRBD1 (5 bases). The CDR3 totals 14 residues. The germline gives CDR1 SGHAT, CDR2 FQNNGV. V shed 2 bases and J shed 4 bases, with 11 bases lying between them. CDR3 region: CASSLKFGATEAFF. As DNA, the CDR3 is TGTGCCAGCAGCTTAAAATTCGGGGCCACTGAAGCTTTCTTT.

V is TRBV12-3 or TRBV12-4 and J is TRBJ1-2; D call uncertain. Trimming pared 8 bases from V and 7 bases from J, leaving 14 bases between. The CDR3 totals 12 residues. CDR3 in DNA: TGTGCCAGCTCACTGTCGTCTCGTGGCTACACCTTC. This sequence encodes CASSLSSRGYTF.

Turning to this clonotype: Sequence at one end of the junction differs from germline and may be a read error. The rearrangement uses TRBV24-1 and TRBJ2-2; D gene unclear. Germline CDR1 reads KGHDR; CDR2 reads SFDVKD. The CDR3 covers 15 residues. Here the CDR3 reads CASSYSRRNTGELFF. The CDR3 nucleotides read TGTGCCAGCAGTTACTCCAGACGGAACACCGGGGAGCTGTTTTTT.

This clonotype appeared many times. For the CDR3, the DNA is TGTGCCAGCAGCACATCTCCATCCTACGAGCAGTACTTC. As protein: CASSTSPSYEQYF. The chain links TRBV12-3 or TRBV12-4 to TRBJ2-7; D not resolved. This CDR3 is 13 amino acids long. Trimming stripped 6 bases from V and 1 base from J, with 10 bases between.

The chain couples TRBV29-1 to TRBJ1-2; 7 bases match TRBD1. CDR3 length: 14 amino acids. The ends lost 3 bases at V and 3 bases at J; junction bases unmatched: 7. The germline gives CDR1 SQVTM, CDR2 ANQGSEA. CDR3 coding DNA: TGCAGCGTTGACCTCCGGGGGACAGACTATGGCTACACCTTC. Protein product: CSVDLRGTDYGYTF.